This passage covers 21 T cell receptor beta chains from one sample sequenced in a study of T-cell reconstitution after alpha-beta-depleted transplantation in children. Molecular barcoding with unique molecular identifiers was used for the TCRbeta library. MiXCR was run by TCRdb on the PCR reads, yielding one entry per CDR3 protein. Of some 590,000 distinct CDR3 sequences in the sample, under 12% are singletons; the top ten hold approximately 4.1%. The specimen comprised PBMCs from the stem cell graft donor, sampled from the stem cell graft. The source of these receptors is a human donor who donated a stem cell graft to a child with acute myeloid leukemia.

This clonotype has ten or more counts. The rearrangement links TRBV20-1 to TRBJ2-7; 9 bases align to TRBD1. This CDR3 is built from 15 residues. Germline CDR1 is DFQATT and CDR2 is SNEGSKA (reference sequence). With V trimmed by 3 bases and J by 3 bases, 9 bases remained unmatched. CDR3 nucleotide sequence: TGCAGTGCTAGGGAGGACAGGGGAAATATCTACGAGCAGTACTTC. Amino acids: CSAREDRGNIYEQYF.

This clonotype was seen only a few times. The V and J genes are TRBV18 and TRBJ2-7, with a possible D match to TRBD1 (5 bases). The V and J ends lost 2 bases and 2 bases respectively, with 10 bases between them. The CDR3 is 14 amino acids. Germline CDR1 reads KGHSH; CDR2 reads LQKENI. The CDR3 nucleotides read TGTGCCAGCTCACCAGGCAGGGCCGCCTACGAGCAGTACTTC. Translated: CASSPGRAAYEQYF.

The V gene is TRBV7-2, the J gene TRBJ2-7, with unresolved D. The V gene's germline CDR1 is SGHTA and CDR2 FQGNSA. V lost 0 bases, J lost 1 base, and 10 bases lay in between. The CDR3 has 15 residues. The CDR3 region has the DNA TGTGCCAGCAGCTTAGCGGTAGGTTCATCCTACGAGCAGTACTTC. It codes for CASSLAVGSSYEQYF. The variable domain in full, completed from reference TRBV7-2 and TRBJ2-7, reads GAGVSQSPSNKVTEKGKDVELRCDPISGHTALYWYRQSLGQGLEFLIYFQGNSAPDKSGLPSDRFSAERTGGSVSTLTIQRTQQEDSAVYLCASSLAVGSSYEQYFGPGTRLTVT.

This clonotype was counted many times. CDR3: CASSVTGGPADTQYF. The DNA of the CDR3 is TGTGCCAGCAGCGTAACGGGAGGGCCGGCAGATACGCAGTATTTT. The chain carries TRBV9 and TRBJ2-3, with 8 nucleotides matching TRBD2. Trimming took 1 base from V and 4 from J; bases not matched to a gene: 5. This CDR3 spans 15 amino acids. Germline CDR1 and CDR2: SGDLS and YYNGEE. The entire variable domain, with the rest obtained from reference TRBV9 and TRBJ2-3, is as follows: DSGVTQTPKHLITATGQRVTLRCSPRSGDLSVYWYQQSLDQGLQFLIQYYNGEERAKGNILERFSAQQFPDLHSELNLSSLELGDSALYFCASSVTGGPADTQYFGPGTRLTVL.

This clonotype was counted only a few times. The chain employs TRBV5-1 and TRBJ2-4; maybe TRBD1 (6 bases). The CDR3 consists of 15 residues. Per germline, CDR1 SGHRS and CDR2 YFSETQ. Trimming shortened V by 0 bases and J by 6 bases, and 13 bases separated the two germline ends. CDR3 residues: CASSLESGQRNIQYF. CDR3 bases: TGCGCCAGCAGCTTGGAATCCGGACAGAGAAACATTCAGTACTTC.

The CDR3 loop reads CASSPLGTGASLSRQETQYF. CDR3 coding DNA: TGTGCCAGCAGTCCCCTAGGGACAGGGGCCTCACTTTCCCGTCAAGAGACCCAGTACTTC. The chain combines TRBV28 with TRBJ2-5; 10 bases fit TRBD1. CDR1 and CDR2 (germline): MDHEN, SYDVKM. This CDR3 has 20 amino acids. With V trimmed by 5 bases and J by 2 bases, 20 bases remained unmatched. The full variable domain, rest sourced from reference TRBV28 and TRBJ2-5, is DVKVTQSSRYLVKRTGEKVFLECVQDMDHENMFWYRQDPGLGLRLIYFSYDVKMKEKGDIPEGYSVSREKKERFSLILESASTNQTSMYLCASSPLGTGASLSRQETQYFGPGTRLLVL.

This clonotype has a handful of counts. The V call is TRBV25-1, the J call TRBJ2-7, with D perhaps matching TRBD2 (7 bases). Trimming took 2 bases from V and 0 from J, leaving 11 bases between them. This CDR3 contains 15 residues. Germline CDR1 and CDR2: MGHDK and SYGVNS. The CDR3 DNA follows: TGTGCCAGCAGTGAAGGGAGGGGGGGCTCCTACGAGCAGTACTTC. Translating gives CASSEGRGGSYEQYF.

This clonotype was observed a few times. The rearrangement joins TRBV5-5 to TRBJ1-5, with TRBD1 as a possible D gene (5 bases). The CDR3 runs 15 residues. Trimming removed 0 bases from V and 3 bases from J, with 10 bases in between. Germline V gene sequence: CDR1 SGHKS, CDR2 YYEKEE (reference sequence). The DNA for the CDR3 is TGTGCCAGCAGCTTGGTTCCAGGGAACAATCAGCCCCAGCATTTT. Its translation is CASSLVPGNNQPQHF. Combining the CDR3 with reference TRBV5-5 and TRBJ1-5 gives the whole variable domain DAGVTQSPTHLIKTRGQQVTLRCSPISGHKSVSWYQQVLGQGPQFIFQYYEKEERGRGNFPDRFSARQFPNYSSELNVNALLLGDSALYLCASSLVPGNNQPQHFGDGTRLSIL.

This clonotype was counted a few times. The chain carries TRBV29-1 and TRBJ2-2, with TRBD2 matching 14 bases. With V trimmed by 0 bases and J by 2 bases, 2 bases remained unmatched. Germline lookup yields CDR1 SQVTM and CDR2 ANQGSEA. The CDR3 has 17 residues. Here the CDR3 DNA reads TGCAGCGTTGAAGAGGGACTAGCGGGAGTAAACACCGGGGAGCTGTTTTTT. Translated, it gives CSVEEGLAGVNTGELFF.

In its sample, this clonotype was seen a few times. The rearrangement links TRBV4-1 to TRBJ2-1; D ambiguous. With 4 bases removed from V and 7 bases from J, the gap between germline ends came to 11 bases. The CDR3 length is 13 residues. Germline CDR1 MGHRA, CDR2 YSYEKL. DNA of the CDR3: TGCGCCAGCAGCCTCCAAACGGAGAATGAGCAGTTCTTC. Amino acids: CASSLQTENEQFF.

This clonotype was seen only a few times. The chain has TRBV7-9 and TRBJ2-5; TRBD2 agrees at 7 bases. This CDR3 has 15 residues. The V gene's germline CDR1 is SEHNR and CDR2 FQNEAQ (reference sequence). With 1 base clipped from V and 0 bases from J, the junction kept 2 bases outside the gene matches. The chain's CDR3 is CASSLVRGNQETQYF. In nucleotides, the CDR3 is TGTGCCAGCAGCTTAGTGCGGGGGAACCAAGAGACCCAGTACTTC.

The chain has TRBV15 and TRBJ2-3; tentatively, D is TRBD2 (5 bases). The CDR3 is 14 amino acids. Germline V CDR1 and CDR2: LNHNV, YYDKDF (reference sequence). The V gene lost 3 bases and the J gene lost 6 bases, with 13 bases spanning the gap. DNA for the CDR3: TGTGCCACCAGCAGGATGAGGGATCAGGATACGCAGTATTTT. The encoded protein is CATSRMRDQDTQYF.

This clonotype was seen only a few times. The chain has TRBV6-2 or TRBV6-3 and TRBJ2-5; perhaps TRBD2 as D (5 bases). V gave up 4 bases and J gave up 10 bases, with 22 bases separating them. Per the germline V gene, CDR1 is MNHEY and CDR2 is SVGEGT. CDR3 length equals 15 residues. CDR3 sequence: CASSLMGKEAVVQYF. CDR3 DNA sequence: TGTGCCAGCAGTTTAATGGGAAAAGAAGCGGTGGTCCAGTACTTC.

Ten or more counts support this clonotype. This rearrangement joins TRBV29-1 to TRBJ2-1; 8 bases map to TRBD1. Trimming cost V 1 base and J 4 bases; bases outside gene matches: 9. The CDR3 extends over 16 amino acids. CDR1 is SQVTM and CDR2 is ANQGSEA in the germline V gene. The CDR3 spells CSVEGGAGGSYNEQFF. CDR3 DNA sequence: TGCAGCGTTGAAGGTGGGGCAGGGGGCTCATACAATGAGCAGTTCTTC.

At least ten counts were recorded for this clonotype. CDR3 nucleotide sequence: TGCAGCGTTGACGGGGGTTACGAGCAGTACTTC. As protein: CSVDGGYEQYF. The chain is built from TRBV29-1 and TRBJ2-7, with a weak D call TRBD2 (6 bases). Per the germline V gene, CDR1 is SQVTM and CDR2 is ANQGSEA. The V end lost 3 bases, the J end lost 4 bases, and 7 bases lay between the germline ends. The CDR3 sequence is 11 residues long.

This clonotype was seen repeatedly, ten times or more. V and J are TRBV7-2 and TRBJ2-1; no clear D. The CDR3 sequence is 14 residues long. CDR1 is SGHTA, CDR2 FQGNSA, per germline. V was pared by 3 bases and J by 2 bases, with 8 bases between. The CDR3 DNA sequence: TGTGCCAGCAGCTTGCCGGGTGCCTACAATGAGCAGTTCTTC. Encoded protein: CASSLPGAYNEQFF.

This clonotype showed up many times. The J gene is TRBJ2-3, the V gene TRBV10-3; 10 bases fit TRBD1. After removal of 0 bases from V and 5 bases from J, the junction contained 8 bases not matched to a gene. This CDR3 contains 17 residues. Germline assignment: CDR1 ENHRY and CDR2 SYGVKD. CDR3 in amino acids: CAISESYGTGALDTQYF. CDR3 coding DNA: TGTGCCATCAGTGAGTCCTACGGGACAGGGGCTCTAGATACGCAGTATTTT.

The CDR3 sequence is CASSETDNSPLHF. The CDR3 DNA reads as TGTGCCAGCAGTGAGACGGATAATTCACCCCTCCACTTT. The chain carries TRBV25-1 and TRBJ1-6; D gene unclear. CDR3 length: 13 amino acids. CDR1 is MGHDK and CDR2 is SYGVNS in the germline V gene. The V gene lost 3 bases and the J gene lost 5 bases, with 5 bases spanning the gap.

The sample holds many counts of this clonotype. CDR3 bases: TGTGCCAGCAGTACCCTGGACCCCGGGGCGCAGTATTTT. This codes for CASSTLDPGAQYF. The chain is built from TRBV27 and TRBJ2-3; tentatively, D is TRBD2 (5 bases). The CDR3 is made up of 13 amino acids. Looked up from germline, CDR1 is MNHEY and CDR2 is SMNVEV (reference sequence). Deletions cut 5 bases from V and 10 bases from J, with 16 bases between.

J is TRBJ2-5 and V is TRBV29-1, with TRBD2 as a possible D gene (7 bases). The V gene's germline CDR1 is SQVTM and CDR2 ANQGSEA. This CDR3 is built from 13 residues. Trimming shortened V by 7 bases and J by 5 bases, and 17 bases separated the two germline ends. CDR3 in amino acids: CSAKGGGEETQYF. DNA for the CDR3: TGCAGCGCCAAAGGGGGGGGGGAGGAGACCCAGTACTTC.

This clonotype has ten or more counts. The CDR3 protein is CATSRGTVTSGNTGELFF. The CDR3 bases are TGTGCCACCAGCAGAGGAACCGTGACTAGCGGGAACACCGGGGAGCTGTTTTTT. The chain links TRBV15 to TRBJ2-2, with 9 nucleotides matching TRBD2. Germline V gene lookup returns CDR1 LNHNV and CDR2 YYDKDF (reference sequence). The V gene end was trimmed by 1 base and the J gene end by 1 base; junction bases not matched to a gene: 7. The CDR3 extends over 18 amino acids. The variable domain in full, completed from reference TRBV15 and TRBJ2-2, reads DAMVIQNPRYQVTQFGKPVTLSCSQTLNHNVMYWYQQKSSQAPKLLFHYYDKDFNNEADTPDNFQSRRPNTSFCFLDIRSPGLGDTAMYLCATSRGTVTSGNTGELFFGEGSRLTVL.